The sequence of this T cell receptor beta chain was determined in a study of preoperative IRX-2 immunotherapy in early breast cancer. This CDR3 spans 15 amino acids. The germline V gene encodes CDR1 SGHRS and CDR2 YFSETQ. V shed 0 bases and J shed 2 bases, with 9 bases lying between them. As to treatment: preoperative locoregional IRX-2 cytokine immunotherapy. TCRdb's table, derived via immunoSEQ multiplex PCR, lists solely in-frame clones and lacks some. Of about 32,000 clones listed, over 80% are singletons. The chain joins TRBV5-1 to TRBJ1-5; D ambiguous. The TCR was taken from a human donor with breast cancer. The specimen comprised lymph node tissue, sampled from a patient treated with IRX-2 immunotherapy. The CDR3 is CASSLDLGGNQPQHF. CDR3 sequence (DNA): TGCGCCAGCAGCTTGGATCTCGGGGGCAATCAGCCCCAGCATTTT.